This T cell receptor (beta chain) was captured by sequencing in a study of OX40 agonist ivuxolimab in advanced cancers. About the research overall: An agonistic human IgG2 monoclonal antibody against OX40 (CD134) was given.

Profiled with immunoSEQ multiplex PCR; TCRdb holds only in-frame clones, not every one. The profile covers 70,000 or so clones, with around 85% appearing a single time and over 4% taken by the ten largest. Remarks on this clone: Its antigen is not known.

This CDR3 is built from 13 residues. Germline CDR1 reads MGHDK; CDR2 reads SYGVNS. V was clipped by 7 bases and J by 5 bases, with 12 bases between them. General observations from the study: Expanded clones were, on average, more numerous among CD8+ T cells than CD4+. Some patients without response likewise showed low normalized clonal expansion. Expansion of clones was among the lowest in partial responders at 0.1-3.0 mg/kg.

This TCR was sampled from an adult with an advanced solid tumor such as melanoma, head and neck, liver or kidney cancer. The chain employs TRBV25-1 and TRBJ1-5; tentative D call: TRBD1 (6 bases). This material consisted of CD4+ or CD8+ T cells sorted from blood, taken in a trial of the OX40 agonist ivuxolimab. The CDR3 is CASKGRGDQPQHF. CDR3 sequence (DNA): TGTGCCAGCAAAGGGAGGGGGGATCAGCCCCAGCATTTT. Full variable domain (remainder filled in from reference TRBV25-1 and TRBJ1-5): EADIYQTPRYLVIGTGKKITLECSQTMGHDKMYWYQQDPGMELHLIHYSYGVNSTEKGDLSSESTVSRIRTEHFPLTLESARPSHTSQYLCASKGRGDQPQHFGDGTRLSIL.